This T cell receptor (beta chain) comes out of a study of regulatory dendritic cells for organ transplantation. Notes on the study in general: Memory CD8+ clonal expansion seemed more limited with regulatory than mature dendritic cells. Naive T cells showed high diversity, memory cells less, memory CD8+ least. The most alloreactive TCR clonotypes were found in resting memory CD8+ cells.

The method was immunoSEQ multiplex PCR; TCRdb's version includes in-frame clones alone and lacks a portion of them. The data contain some 19,000 clones, roughly 69% of them seen just once; the ten biggest clones take up just over 0.9%. Memory T cells were CD45RO+, naive were CD45RA+, sorted by FACS. In this sample, this clone turned up a few times. What it binds is not known. The CDR3 runs 16 residues. Trimming cost V 3 bases and J 1 base, with 15 bases left between them. CDR1 and CDR2 (germline): MNHNS, SASEGT. This TCR derives from a human donor in good health. The chain uses TRBV6-1 and TRBJ1-2; D is perhaps TRBD1 (5 bases). Sequencing was carried out using memory CD4+ T cells from blood. Described subset: CD45RO+ memory T cells. The CDR3 loop reads CASSDRSTGRNYGYTF. As DNA, the CDR3 is TGTGCCAGCAGTGATAGGAGTACAGGTCGTAACTATGGCTACACCTTC.